The source of this T cell receptor beta chain is a study of human T cells and chemical hapten exposure. Stated time point: patch test 2, 6 weeks after DPC sensitization. Indicated treatment: therapeutic diphenylcyclopropenone sensitization with weekly scalp DPC. Unfractionated whole blood yielded total RNA. Remarks on this clonotype: Its antigen is not known.

Findings and limits, study-wide: Positively correlated with patch test score were the counts of PT1 expanded TCRs.

The library gave individual cDNA molecules unique molecular identifiers. A single record per CDR3 protein comes from TCRdb applying MiXCR to the RACE reads. The sample consists of 80,000 to 95,000 distinct CDR3 sequences, 11% of them appearing once. The CDR3 has 14 residues. V was clipped by 4 bases and J by 4 bases, with 12 bases between them. Germline-derived CDR1 and CDR2 are SEHNR and FQNEAQ (reference sequence). This chain joins TRBV7-9 and TRBJ2-3; TRBD2 is a possible D gene (6 bases). The clonotype was recovered from a young man with alopecia areata. Some clones in this sample may be carry-over from other donors' samples. This specimen was whole blood, taken in connection with sensitization to the hapten diphenylcyclopropenone (DPC). CDR3 nucleotides: TGTGCCAGCAGCTCTGGACTATCTCCAGATACGCAGTATTTT. This codes for CASSSGLSPDTQYF.